This TCR beta chain comes out of a study of blood T cells in healthy people across ages. A second PCR of 7 to 11 cycles used a sample-barcoded 5' primer and a J-beta primer mix. TCRdb passed the 5' RACE reads through MiXCR, listing each CDR3 protein once. The data show fewer than 1,200,000 distinct CDR3 sequences, 20% to 25% seen once. Germline V gene data show CDR1 as DFQATT and CDR2 as SNEGSKA (reference sequence). The J segment lost 6 bases and the V segment lost 2 bases, leaving 8 bases of the junction unmatched. CDR3 length: 15 residues. The same sample was also studied in work on T cells of mothers and their children.

The sequenced sample consisted of blood. The rearrangement links TRBV20-1 to TRBJ2-1; 9 nucleotides line up with TRBD2. The sequence came from a girl aged 2 to 9 in good health. CDR3 sequence (DNA): TGCAGTGCTAGAAGGGCTAGCGGGACGATCAATGAGCAGTTCTTC. Protein: CSARRASGTINEQFF.